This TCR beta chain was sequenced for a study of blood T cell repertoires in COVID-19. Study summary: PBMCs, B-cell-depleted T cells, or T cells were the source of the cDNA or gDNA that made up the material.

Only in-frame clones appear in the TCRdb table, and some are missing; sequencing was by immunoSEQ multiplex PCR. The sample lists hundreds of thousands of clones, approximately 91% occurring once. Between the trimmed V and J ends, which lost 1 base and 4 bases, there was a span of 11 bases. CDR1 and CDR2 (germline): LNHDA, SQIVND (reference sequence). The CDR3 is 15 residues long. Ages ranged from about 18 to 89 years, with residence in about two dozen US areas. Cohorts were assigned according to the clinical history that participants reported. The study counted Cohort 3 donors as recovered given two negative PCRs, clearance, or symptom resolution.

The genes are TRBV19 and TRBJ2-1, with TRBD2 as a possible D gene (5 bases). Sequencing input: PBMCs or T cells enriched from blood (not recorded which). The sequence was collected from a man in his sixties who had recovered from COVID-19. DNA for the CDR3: TGTGCCAGTAGTATAGCCCAGCGGCATTACAATGAGCAGTTCTTC. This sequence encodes CASSIAQRHYNEQFF.